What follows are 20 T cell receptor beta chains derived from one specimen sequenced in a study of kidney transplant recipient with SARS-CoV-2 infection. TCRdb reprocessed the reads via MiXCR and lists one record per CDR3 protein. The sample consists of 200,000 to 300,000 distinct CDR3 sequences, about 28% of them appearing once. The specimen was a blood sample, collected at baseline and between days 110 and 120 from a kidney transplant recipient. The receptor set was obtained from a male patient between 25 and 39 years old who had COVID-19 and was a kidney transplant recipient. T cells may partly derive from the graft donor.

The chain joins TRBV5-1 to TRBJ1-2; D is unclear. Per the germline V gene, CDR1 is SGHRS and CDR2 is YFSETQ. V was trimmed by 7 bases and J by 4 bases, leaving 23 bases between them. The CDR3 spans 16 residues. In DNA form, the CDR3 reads TGCGCCAGCGCTGTCGTATCGGTTCGAAAGACCTATGGCTACACCTTC. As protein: CASAVVSVRKTYGYTF.

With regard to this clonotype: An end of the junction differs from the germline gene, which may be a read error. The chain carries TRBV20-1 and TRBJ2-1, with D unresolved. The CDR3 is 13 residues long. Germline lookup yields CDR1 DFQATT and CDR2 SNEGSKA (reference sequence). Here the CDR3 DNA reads TGCAGTGCTAGGCGTGGGCCCCACAATGGGCAGTTCTTC. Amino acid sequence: CSARRGPHNGQFF.

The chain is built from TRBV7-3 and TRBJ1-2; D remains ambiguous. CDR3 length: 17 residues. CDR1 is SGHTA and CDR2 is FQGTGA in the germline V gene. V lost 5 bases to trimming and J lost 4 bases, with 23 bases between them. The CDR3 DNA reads TGTGCCAGCAGCCAATATGTAGACGCTGGAAAGACCTATGGCTACACCTTC. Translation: CASSQYVDAGKTYGYTF.

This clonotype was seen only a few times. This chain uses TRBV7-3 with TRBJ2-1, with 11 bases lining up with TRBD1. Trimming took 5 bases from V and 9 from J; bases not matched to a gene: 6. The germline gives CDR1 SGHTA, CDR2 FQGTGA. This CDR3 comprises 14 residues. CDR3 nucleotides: TGTGCCAGCAGCCCCCCGGGACAGGGGGTTGAGCAGTTCTTC. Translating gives CASSPPGQGVEQFF.

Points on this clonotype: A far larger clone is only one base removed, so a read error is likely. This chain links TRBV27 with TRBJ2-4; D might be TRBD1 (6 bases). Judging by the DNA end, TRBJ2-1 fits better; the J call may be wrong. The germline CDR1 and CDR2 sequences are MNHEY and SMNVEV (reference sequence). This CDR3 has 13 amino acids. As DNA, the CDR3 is TGTGCCAGCAGTTTAGGGGGCGTCCATGAGCAGTTCTTC. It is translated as CASSLGGVHEQFF.

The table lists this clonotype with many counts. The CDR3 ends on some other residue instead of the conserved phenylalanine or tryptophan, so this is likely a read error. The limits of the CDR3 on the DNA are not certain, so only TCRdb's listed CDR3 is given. CDR3 residues: CASSEFGLWEVE. The chain uses TRBV6-1 and TRBJ1-2. Germline assignment: CDR1 MNHNS and CDR2 SASEGT. 12 amino acids form the CDR3, both terminal residues included.

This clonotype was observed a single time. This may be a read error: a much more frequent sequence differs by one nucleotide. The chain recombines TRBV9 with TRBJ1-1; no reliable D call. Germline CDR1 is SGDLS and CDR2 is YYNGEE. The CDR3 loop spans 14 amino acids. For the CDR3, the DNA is TGTGCCAGCAGCGTAGGTGGATCCAACACTGAAGCTCTCTTT. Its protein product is CASSVGGSNTEALF.

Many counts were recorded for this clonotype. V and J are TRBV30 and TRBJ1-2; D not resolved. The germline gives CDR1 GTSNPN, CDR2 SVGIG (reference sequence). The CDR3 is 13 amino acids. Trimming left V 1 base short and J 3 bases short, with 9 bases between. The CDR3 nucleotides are TGTGCCTGGAGTGAGGGAAGTGACTATGGCTACACCTTC. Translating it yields CAWSEGSDYGYTF.

CDR3 DNA: TGCAGTGCTAGAACGACTAGCGGGAGCGGGGATACGCAGTATTTT. The encoded protein is CSARTTSGSGDTQYF. The chain combines TRBV20-1 with TRBJ2-3; 12 bases map to TRBD2. There are 15 residues in the CDR3. The V segment lost 2 bases and the J segment 6 bases; nucleotides outside the gene matches: 6. The germline CDR1 and CDR2 sequences are DFQATT and SNEGSKA (reference sequence).

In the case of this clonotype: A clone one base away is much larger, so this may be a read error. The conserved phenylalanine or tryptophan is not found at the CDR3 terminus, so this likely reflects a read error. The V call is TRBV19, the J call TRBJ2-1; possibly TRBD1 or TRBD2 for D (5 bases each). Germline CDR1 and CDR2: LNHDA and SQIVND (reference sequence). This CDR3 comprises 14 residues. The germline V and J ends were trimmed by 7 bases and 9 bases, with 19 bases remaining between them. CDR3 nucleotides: TGTGCCAGTAATCTGGGACCCCCGGGCGGTGAGCAGTTCCTC. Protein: CASNLGPPGGEQFL.

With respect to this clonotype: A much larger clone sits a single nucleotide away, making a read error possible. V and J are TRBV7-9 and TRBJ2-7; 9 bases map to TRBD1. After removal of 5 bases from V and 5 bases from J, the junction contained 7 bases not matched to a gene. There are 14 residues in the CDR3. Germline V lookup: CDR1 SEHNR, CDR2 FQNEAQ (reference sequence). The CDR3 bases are TGTGCCAGCAGCAAACTGGGACAGGGTAACGAGCAGTACTTC. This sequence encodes CASSKLGQGNEQYF.

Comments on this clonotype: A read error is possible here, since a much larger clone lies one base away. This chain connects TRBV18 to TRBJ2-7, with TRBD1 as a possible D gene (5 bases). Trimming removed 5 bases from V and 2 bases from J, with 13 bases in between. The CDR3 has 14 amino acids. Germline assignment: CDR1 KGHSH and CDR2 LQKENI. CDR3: CASSTTTGTYEQYF. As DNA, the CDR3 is TGTGCCAGCTCAACCACCACAGGAACCTACGAGCAGTACTTC.

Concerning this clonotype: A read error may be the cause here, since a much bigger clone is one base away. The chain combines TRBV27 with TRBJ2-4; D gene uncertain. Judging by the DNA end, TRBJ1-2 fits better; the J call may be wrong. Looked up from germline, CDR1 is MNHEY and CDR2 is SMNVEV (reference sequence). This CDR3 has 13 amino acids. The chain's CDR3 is CASSLSQRYGYTF. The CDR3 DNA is TGTGCCAGCAGTTTATCCCAGCGATATGGCTACACCTTC.

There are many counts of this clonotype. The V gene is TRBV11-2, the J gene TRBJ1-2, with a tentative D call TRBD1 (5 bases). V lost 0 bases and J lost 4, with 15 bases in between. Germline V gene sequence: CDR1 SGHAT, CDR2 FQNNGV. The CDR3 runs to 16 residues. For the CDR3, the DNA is TGTGCCAGCAGCTTAGATTACGGGGCCACCTCCTATGGCTACACCTTC. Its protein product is CASSLDYGATSYGYTF.

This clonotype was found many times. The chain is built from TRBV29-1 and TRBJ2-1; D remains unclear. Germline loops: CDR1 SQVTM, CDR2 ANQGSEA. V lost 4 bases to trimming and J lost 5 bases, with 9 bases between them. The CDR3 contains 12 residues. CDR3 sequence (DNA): TGCAGCGTTGCGGACGGAGACAATGAGCAGTTCTTC. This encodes CSVADGDNEQFF.

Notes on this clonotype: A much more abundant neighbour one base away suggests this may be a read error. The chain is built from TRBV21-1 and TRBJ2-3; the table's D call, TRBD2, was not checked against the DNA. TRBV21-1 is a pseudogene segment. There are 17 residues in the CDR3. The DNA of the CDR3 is TGTGCCAGCAGATCAGACCTAGCTTCAGTCATGCAAGATACGCAGTATTTT. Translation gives CASRSDLASVMQDTQYF.

The CDR3 spells CASSLSDPISIRTEAFF. The CDR3 nucleotides are TGTGCCAGCAGCCTCAGTGATCCCATTTCAATTCGCACTGAAGCTTTCTTT. The J gene is TRBJ1-1, the V gene TRBV3-1; no clear D gene. Germline V gene data show CDR1 as LGHDT and CDR2 as YNNKEL (reference sequence). The ends were cut back, 4 bases at V and 4 bases at J, with 22 bases in the middle. This CDR3 has 17 amino acids.

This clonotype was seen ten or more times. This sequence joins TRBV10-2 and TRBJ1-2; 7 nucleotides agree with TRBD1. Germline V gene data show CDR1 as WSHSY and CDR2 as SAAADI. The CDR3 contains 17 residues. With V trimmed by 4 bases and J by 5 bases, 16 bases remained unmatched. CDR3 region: CASSGAWDSPIEYGYTF. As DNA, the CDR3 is TGCGCCAGCAGTGGGGCCTGGGACAGCCCAATCGAATATGGCTACACCTTC.

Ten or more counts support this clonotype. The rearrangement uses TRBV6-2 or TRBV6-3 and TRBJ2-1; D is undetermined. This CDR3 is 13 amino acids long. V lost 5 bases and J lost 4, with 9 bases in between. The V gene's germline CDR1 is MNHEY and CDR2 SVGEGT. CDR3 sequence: CASSPTEYNEQFF. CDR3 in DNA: TGTGCCAGCAGTCCGACGGAGTACAATGAGCAGTTCTTC.

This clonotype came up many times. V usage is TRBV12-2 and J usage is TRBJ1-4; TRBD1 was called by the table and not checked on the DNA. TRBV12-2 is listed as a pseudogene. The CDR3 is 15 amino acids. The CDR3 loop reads CASRLPDRIVEKLFF. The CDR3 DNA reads TGTGCAAGTCGCTTGCCGGACAGGATTGTCGAAAAACTGTTTTTT.